This T cell receptor beta chain was documented in a study of identical twins. Overall study results and limits: Part of the zero-insertion signal could reflect confounding by invariant MAIT and iNKT cells. Modelling underestimated the level of out-of-frame TCR alpha sharing observed in monozygotic twins.

This clonotype occurred a few times. Antigen specificity is unknown. The CDR3 sequence is 15 residues long. Per the germline V gene, CDR1 is LGHNA and CDR2 is YSLEER. Trimming took 4 bases from V and 5 from J, leaving 18 bases between them. A universal primer site arose from template switching, and cDNA bore unique molecular identifiers. TCRdb called the 5' RACE reads again in MiXCR, with one record for every CDR3 protein. The sample lists 200,000 to 250,000 distinct CDR3 sequences; 6.5% to 8.5% were seen once. Healthy Caucasians alone served as donors. The same sample was also studied in work on yellow fever vaccine responses in identical twins.

The source of this sequence is a woman younger than 30 in good health. V is TRBV4-3 and J is TRBJ2-7; D possibly matches TRBD1 or TRBD2 (7 bases each). Sequenced sample: memory (CD45RO+) T cells sorted from blood. CDR3: CASSPQGGARNEQYF. CDR3 coding DNA: TGCGCCAGCAGCCCCCAGGGGGGGGCGAGGAACGAGCAGTACTTC.